This record concerns one T cell receptor beta chain sequence. The antigen remains unidentified. This entry comes from a study of OX40 agonist ivuxolimab in advanced cancers. Findings and caveats of the study: What antigens the expanded peripheral T cells recognized was never established.

CDR1 GTSNPN and CDR2 SVGIG come from the germline V gene (reference sequence). This CDR3 spans 16 amino acids. V lost 3 bases, J lost 0 bases, and 14 bases lay in between. Sequenced by immunoSEQ multiplex PCR; TCRdb stores in-frame clones only, minus some. The sample consists of tens of thousands of clones, about 91% of them appearing once. The receptor was derived from an adult with an advanced solid tumor such as melanoma, head and neck, liver or kidney cancer. The genes are TRBV30 and TRBJ1-4; D is perhaps TRBD1 (5 bases). The specimen comprised CD4+ or CD8+ T cells sorted from blood, sampled in a trial of the OX40 agonist ivuxolimab. The CDR3 bases are TGTGCCTGGAGGCCAGGGACGAGTACAACTAATGAAAAACTGTTTTTT. Encoded protein: CAWRPGTSTTNEKLFF.